The 18 T cell receptor beta chains reported below all come from one sample, sequenced in a study of blood T cell repertoires in COVID-19. Repertoires were generated with immunoSEQ multiplex PCR, while TCRdb's copy carries only in-frame clones and drops some. Of around 400,000 clones in the sample, approximately 87% were seen once. Sequenced sample: peripheral blood. Receptor source: a woman between 25 and 40 years old with COVID-19, enrolled during active disease.

The DNA of the CDR3 is TGTGCCAGCAGCCAAGTCCCCCCAGGGGACACTGAAGCTTTCTTT. It is translated as CASSQVPPGDTEAFF. This chain joins TRBV3-1 (or the pseudogene TRBV3-2) and TRBJ1-1; perhaps TRBD1 as D (6 bases). Looked up from germline, CDR1 is LGHDT and CDR2 is YNNKEL (reference sequence). V shed 1 base and J shed 3 bases, with 12 bases lying between them. This CDR3 is built from 15 residues.

This clone was recorded a few times. The rearrangement links TRBV5-1 to TRBJ1-2; D unresolved. CDR1 is SGHRS and CDR2 is YFSETQ in the germline V gene. V was pared by 0 bases and J by 6 bases, with 12 bases between. The CDR3 contains 14 residues. CDR3 amino acids: CASSLAQAVDGYTF. DNA for the CDR3: TGCGCCAGCAGCTTGGCCCAAGCGGTGGATGGCTACACCTTC.

This clone appeared a single time. This chain links TRBV27 with TRBJ2-7; 7 bases fit TRBD2. The CDR3 has 14 residues. After removal of 4 bases from V and 2 bases from J, the junction contained 5 bases not matched to a gene. Germline V lookup: CDR1 MNHEY, CDR2 SMNVEV (reference sequence). CDR3 sequence reads: CASSWASGAYEQYF. In DNA form, the CDR3 reads TGTGCCAGCAGTTGGGCTAGCGGCGCCTACGAGCAGTACTTC.

The V call is TRBV7-8, the J call TRBJ1-1; D is perhaps TRBD1 (5 bases). This CDR3 is 13 amino acids long. In germline, CDR1 is SGHVS, CDR2 FQNEAQ. Trimming removed 1 base from V and 5 bases from J, with 8 bases in between. The chain's CDR3 is CASSLEGWTEAFF. In DNA form, the CDR3 reads TGTGCCAGCAGCTTAGAGGGGTGGACTGAAGCTTTCTTT.

The chain links TRBV5-1 to TRBJ2-3; D unclear. The length of the CDR3 is 16 residues. CDR1 is SGHRS, CDR2 YFSETQ, per germline. Trimming removed 0 bases from V and 0 bases from J, with 11 bases in between. This CDR3 is CASSLGVGASTDTQYF. Here the CDR3 DNA reads TGCGCCAGCAGCTTGGGGGTCGGAGCGAGCACAGATACGCAGTATTTT.

The table lists this clone with many counts. The V call is TRBV9, the J call TRBJ2-3, with D perhaps TRBD1 (6 bases). This CDR3 comprises 14 residues. CDR1 and CDR2 (germline): SGDLS, YYNGEE. Between the trimmed V and J ends, which lost 0 bases and 4 bases, there was a span of 9 bases. This CDR3 reads CASSVDWGPDTQYF. The CDR3 DNA follows: TGTGCCAGCAGCGTAGATTGGGGGCCAGATACGCAGTATTTT.

The V and J genes are TRBV18 and TRBJ2-1; TRBD2 matches 10 bases. V trimming: 1 base; J trimming: 6 bases; junction bases outside the gene matches: 0. The CDR3 totals 14 residues. From germline, CDR1 is KGHSH and CDR2 LQKENI. Here the CDR3 DNA reads TGTGCCAGCTCACCACGGACTAGCGGCAATGAGCAGTTCTTC. Amino acids: CASSPRTSGNEQFF.

The table lists this clone with a few counts. The chain couples TRBV12-5 to TRBJ2-7, with no clear D. CDR3 size: 13 residues. Germline CDR1 reads LGHNT; CDR2 reads FRNRAP. V was cut by 3 bases and J by 4 bases, with 10 bases left in between. CDR3 sequence: CASGFPAEYEQYF. The CDR3 DNA reads as TGTGCTAGTGGTTTCCCCGCGGAGTACGAGCAGTACTTC.

The chain couples TRBV30 to TRBJ1-5; D is undetermined. The CDR3 is 13 amino acids. Germline V gene lookup returns CDR1 GTSNPN and CDR2 SVGIG (reference sequence). V lost 2 bases and J lost 1, with 6 bases in between. CDR3 in amino acids: CAWSKQSNQPQHF. The CDR3 DNA is TGTGCCTGGAGTAAACAAAGCAATCAGCCCCAGCATTTT.

The chain uses TRBV27 and TRBJ1-4, with unresolved D. The CDR3 contains 16 residues. Germline V gives CDR1 MNHEY, CDR2 SMNVEV (reference sequence). V was clipped by 3 bases and J by 0 bases, with 11 bases between them. Here the CDR3 DNA reads TGTGCCAGCAGTTTTACGGTATACTCAACTAATGAAAAACTGTTTTTT. It yields the protein CASSFTVYSTNEKLFF.

This rearrangement joins TRBV19 to TRBJ1-1; D possibly corresponds to TRBD1 (5 bases). Germline lookup yields CDR1 LNHDA and CDR2 SQIVND (reference sequence). This CDR3 has 15 residues. Trimming cost V 2 bases and J 1 base, with 11 bases left between them. Here the CDR3 reads CASSIRYGGNTEAFF. The CDR3 DNA sequence: TGTGCCAGTAGTATAAGGTACGGGGGGAACACTGAAGCTTTCTTT. The whole variable domain, filled in from reference TRBV19 and TRBJ1-1, reads DGGITQSPKYLFRKEGQNVTLSCEQNLNHDAMYWYRQDPGQGLRLIYYSQIVNDFQKGDIAEGYSVSREKKESFPLTVTSAQKNPTAFYLCASSIRYGGNTEAFFGQGTRLTVV.

This chain joins TRBV24-1 and TRBJ2-1, with D possibly matching TRBD2 (6 bases). Deletions cut 4 bases from V and 8 bases from J, with 17 bases between. The CDR3 spans 15 residues. CDR1 and CDR2 (germline): KGHDR, SFDVKD. This chain's CDR3 is CATSDTGGLRDEQFF. The CDR3 nucleotides read TGTGCCACCAGTGACACCGGGGGACTTAGGGATGAGCAGTTCTTC.

The gene calls are TRBV20-1 and TRBJ1-4, with TRBD1 identical over 7 bases. V was clipped by 5 bases and J by 10 bases; unmatched bases: 4. The CDR3 has 11 amino acids. Per germline, CDR1 DFQATT and CDR2 SNEGSKA (reference sequence). CDR3 sequence (DNA): TGCAGTGCTGAACAGGGGAGAAAACTGTTTTTT. This encodes CSAEQGRKLFF.

The J gene is TRBJ2-5, the V gene TRBV7-9, with 12 bases that match TRBD1. CDR3 size: 15 residues. V shed 5 bases, J shed 5 bases, and the junction held 6 bases outside the gene matches. In germline, CDR1 is SEHNR, CDR2 FQNEAQ (reference sequence). This CDR3 reads CASSVGTGGRETQYF. In DNA, the CDR3 is TGTGCCAGCAGCGTGGGGACAGGGGGCAGGGAGACCCAGTACTTC.

V and J are TRBV29-1 and TRBJ1-1; 8 bases agree with TRBD1. The CDR3 sequence is 13 residues long. With V trimmed by 8 bases and J by 0 bases, 5 bases remained unmatched. Germline CDR1 and CDR2: SQVTM and ANQGSEA. CDR3 sequence reads: CSSNRGVNTEAFF. The CDR3 nucleotides read TGCAGCAGTAACAGGGGGGTGAACACTGAAGCTTTCTTT. Using reference TRBV29-1 and TRBJ1-1 for the parts outside the CDR3, the full variable domain is SAVISQKPSRDICQRGTSLTIQCQVDSQVTMMFWYRQQPGQSLTLIATANQGSEATYESGFVIDKFPISRPNLTFSTLTVSNMSPEDSSIYLCSSNRGVNTEAFFGQGTRLTVV.

This clone was seen once. The gene calls are TRBV10-3 and TRBJ2-3, with 10 bases matching TRBD2. V was pared by 6 bases and J by 4 bases, with 7 bases of the junction left unmatched. The CDR3 totals 15 residues. Per the germline V gene, CDR1 is ENHRY and CDR2 is SYGVKD. CDR3 protein: CAIRSGRASSDTQYF. Here the CDR3 DNA reads TGTGCCATCAGGAGCGGGAGGGCCTCTTCAGATACGCAGTATTTT.

The gene calls are TRBV10-3 and TRBJ2-7, with D possibly matching TRBD1 (5 bases). CDR1 is ENHRY, CDR2 SYGVKD, per germline. Trimming removed 3 bases from V and 2 bases from J, with 20 bases in between. The CDR3 sequence is 17 residues long. This chain's CDR3 is CAISDPGRVNPPYEQYF. DNA for the CDR3: TGTGCCATCAGTGACCCAGGCAGGGTCAACCCCCCCTACGAGCAGTACTTC.

The genes are TRBV6-2 or TRBV6-3 and TRBJ2-5, with unresolved D. Trimming shortened V by 2 bases and J by 3 bases, and 7 bases separated the two germline ends. Germline CDR1 and CDR2: MNHEY and SVGEGT. This CDR3 comprises 13 residues. The CDR3 nucleotides are TGTGCCAGCAGTTACGCACTTAAAGAGACCCAGTACTTC. Its protein product is CASSYALKETQYF.